These 7 T cell receptor beta chains share one sample of origin, sequenced in a study of blood T cell repertoires in COVID-19. Method: immunoSEQ multiplex PCR; TCRdb's copy keeps in-frame clones and lacks some. The table lists around 92,000 clones, under 80% of them singletons, with 3.5% to 4% in the top ten. Sequencing was carried out using peripheral blood. The receptor set was obtained from a man in his sixties or seventies with COVID-19, enrolled during active disease.

The chain has TRBV18 and TRBJ1-2, with D unresolved. This CDR3 has 13 residues. V shed 2 bases and J shed 5 bases, with 9 bases lying between them. Germline loops: CDR1 KGHSH, CDR2 LQKENI. CDR3 amino acids: CASSPDTQYGYTF. The CDR3 DNA reads as TGTGCCAGCTCACCAGACACTCAGTATGGCTACACCTTC. Full variable domain (missing parts from reference TRBV18 and TRBJ1-2): NAGVMQNPRHLVRRRGQEARLRCSPMKGHSHVYWYRQLPEEGLKFMVYLQKENIIDESGMPKERFSAEFPKEGPSILRIQQVVRGDSAAYFCASSPDTQYGYTFGSGTRLTVV.

Many counts were recorded for this clone. The rearrangement uses TRBV2 and TRBJ1-2, with 8 bases that match TRBD1. Germline V gives CDR1 SNHLY, CDR2 FYNNEI. The CDR3 extends over 12 amino acids. Trimming cost V 5 bases and J 13 bases; bases outside gene matches: 9. The CDR3 sequence is CASSQGQGFCTF. In nucleotides, the CDR3 is TGTGCCAGCAGTCAAGGACAGGGTTTTTGCACCTTC. The entire variable domain, with the rest obtained from reference TRBV2 and TRBJ1-2, is as follows: EPEVTQTPSHQVTQMGQEVILRCVPISNHLYFYWYRQILGQKVEFLVSFYNNEISEKSEIFDDQFSVERPDGSNFTLKIRSTKLEDSAMYFCASSQGQGFCTFGSGTRLTVV.

V gene TRBV7-9 combines with J gene TRBJ1-2; D call uncertain. This CDR3 spans 11 amino acids. Trimming shortened V by 3 bases and J by 7 bases, and 6 bases separated the two germline ends. CDR1 is SEHNR and CDR2 is FQNEAQ in the germline V gene (reference sequence). The CDR3 is CASSFEGGYTF. The CDR3 coding sequence is TGTGCCAGCAGCTTCGAGGGTGGCTACACCTTC.

The CDR3 is CASSLEDGQYNQPQHF. The DNA for the CDR3 is TGTGCCAGCAGCTTAGAAGACGGACAGTACAATCAGCCCCAGCATTTT. V is TRBV7-6 and J is TRBJ1-5, with D possibly matching TRBD1 (6 bases). The CDR3 totals 16 residues. The ends were cut back, 1 base at V and 3 bases at J, with 13 bases in the middle. Germline CDR1 and CDR2: SGHVS and FNYEAQ.

V and J are TRBV7-8 and TRBJ1-1, with D perhaps matching TRBD1 (6 bases). With 5 bases removed from V and 2 bases from J, the gap between germline ends came to 18 bases. Per germline, CDR1 SGHVS and CDR2 FQNEAQ. The CDR3 consists of 16 residues. CDR3 bases: TGTGCCAGCAGCCCCGGTAGCTACAGGGTTAACACTGAAGCTTTCTTT. This gives the protein CASSPGSYRVNTEAFF.

The chain has TRBV9 and TRBJ2-1, with D possibly TRBD1 on 5 matching bases. Germline assignment: CDR1 SGDLS and CDR2 YYNGEE. The germline V and J ends were trimmed by 0 bases and 9 bases, with 10 bases remaining between them. There are 13 residues in the CDR3. The CDR3 region is CASSVEGMGEQFF. DNA for the CDR3: TGTGCCAGCAGCGTAGAGGGGATGGGTGAGCAGTTCTTC. Full variable domain (outside the CDR3, taken from reference TRBV9 and TRBJ2-1): DSGVTQTPKHLITATGQRVTLRCSPRSGDLSVYWYQQSLDQGLQFLIQYYNGEERAKGNILERFSAQQFPDLHSELNLSSLELGDSALYFCASSVEGMGEQFFGPGTRLTVL.

The rearrangement joins TRBV27 to TRBJ1-2; D uncertain. Germline-derived CDR1 and CDR2 are MNHEY and SMNVEV (reference sequence). The CDR3 has 13 residues. Trimming cost V 6 bases and J 0 bases, with 8 bases left between them. The DNA of the CDR3 is TGTGCCAGCAGGGCACATACTAACTATGGCTACACCTTC. Amino acid sequence: CASRAHTNYGYTF.